The clone carrying this T cell receptor beta chain was seen only a few times. Antigen unknown. This sample is part of a study of Graves' ophthalmopathy and Graves' hyperthyroidism. The study's findings and limits: Ophthalmopathy was separated from stable hyperthyroidism by a 13-signature model with roughly 91% sensitivity and roughly 81% specificity. In blood, most expanded thyroid clonotypes above 0.001 frequency were also detected.

Beta-chain TCR CDR3 regions were amplified from RNA transcripts. After a first-round RT-PCR with HTBI primers, a second-round multiplex PCR was run. TCRdb re-called the multiplex PCR reads with MiXCR, one entry per CDR3 protein. The sample yields about 660,000 distinct CDR3 sequences, about two fifths seen once. Moderate-to-severe activity, CAS ≥3, NOSPECS ≥4 and duration under 3 months were recorded for donors with ophthalmopathy. Germline CDR1 and CDR2: MGHDK and SYGVNS. V shed 6 bases and J shed 7 bases, with 7 bases lying between them. This CDR3 is 11 amino acids long. Specimen: peripheral blood. The chain joins TRBV25-1 to TRBJ2-1, with D unresolved. The sequence was obtained from an adult man with Graves' ophthalmopathy. The CDR3: CASSLHNEQFF. Written as DNA, the CDR3 is TGTGCCAGCAGCTTGCATAATGAGCAGTTCTTC.